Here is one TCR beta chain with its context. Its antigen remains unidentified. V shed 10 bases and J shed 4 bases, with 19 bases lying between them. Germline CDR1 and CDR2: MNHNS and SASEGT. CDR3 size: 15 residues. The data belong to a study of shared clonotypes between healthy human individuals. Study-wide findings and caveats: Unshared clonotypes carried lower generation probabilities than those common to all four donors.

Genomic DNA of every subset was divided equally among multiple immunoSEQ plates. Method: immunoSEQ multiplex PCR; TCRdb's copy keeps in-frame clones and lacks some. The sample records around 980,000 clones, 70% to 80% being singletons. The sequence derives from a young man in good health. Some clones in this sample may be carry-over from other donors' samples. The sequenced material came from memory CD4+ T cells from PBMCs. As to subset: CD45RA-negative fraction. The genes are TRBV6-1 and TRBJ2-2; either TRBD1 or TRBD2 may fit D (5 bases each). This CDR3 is CATIERRGPTGELFF. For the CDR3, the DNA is TGTGCCACCATCGAACGTCGGGGCCCCACCGGGGAGCTGTTTTTT.